This T cell receptor beta chain was observed in a study of naive and memory T cell subsets. Regarding the study as a whole: Possibly reflecting memory cells re-expressing CD45RA, a few larger clonotypes occurred in naive repertoires, especially CD8.

The germline gives CDR1 SEHNR, CDR2 FQNEAQ (reference sequence). This CDR3 is built from 16 residues. The beta constant-region primer was an equimolar mix of two oligonucleotides covering TRBC1 and TRBC2. The ligated cDNA underwent four PCR rounds using SP2 and nested alpha and beta constant-region primers. Ligation attached a single-stranded oligonucleotide with a 12-nucleotide UMI and the SP2 primer to the cDNA 3' end. One entry per CDR3 protein results from TCRdb running MiXCR on the UMI-ligation and nested PCR reads. This table holds over 100,000 distinct CDR3 sequences, approximately 15% found once. Details on this clonotype: What it recognizes is unknown. Sequence at one end of the junction differs from germline and may be a read error.

The TCR comes from a human donor in good health. The gene calls are TRBV7-9 and TRBJ2-7; the match to TRBD2 covers 11 bases. The sequenced sample consisted of naive CD8+ T cells from blood. Here the CDR3 reads CASSLAGGIYSYEQYF. The CDR3, as DNA: TGTGCCAGCAGCCTAGCGGGGGGCATCTACTCCTACGAGCAGTACTTC. The full variable domain, rest sourced from reference TRBV7-9 and TRBJ2-7, is DTGVSQNPRHKITKRGQNVTFRCDPISEHNRLYWYRQTLGQGPEFLTYFQNEAQLEKSRLLSDRFSAERPKGSFSTLEIQRTEQGDSAMYLCASSLAGGIYSYEQYFGPGTRLTVT.